The next 16 T cell receptor beta chains were all read from a single sample in a study of a mutant IDH1 vaccine in newly diagnosed glioma. The antigens of these receptors remain unknown. Clones were read by immunoSEQ multiplex PCR, and TCRdb kept only the in-frame ones, dropping some. The data contain tens of thousands of clones, over 70% of them singletons. As for time point: week 23, last vaccination. Vaccination comprised doses that each held 300 ug of mutant IDH1 20-mer peptide, plus topical imiquimod. Sequencing used PBMCs, obtained from a glioma patient whose treatment included an IDH1 peptide vaccine. These receptors were taken from a man aged 40-50 years with glioma.

The CDR3: CASSLAGLETQYF. In DNA, the CDR3 is TGTGCCAGCAGCTTGGCAGGGCTTGAGACCCAGTACTTC. The rearrangement uses TRBV5-6 and TRBJ2-5; tentative D call: TRBD1 (5 bases). Between the trimmed V and J ends, which lost 0 bases and 5 bases, there was a span of 8 bases. This CDR3 has 13 residues. CDR1 and CDR2 from the germline V gene are SGHDT and YYEEEE. The complete variable domain, with remaining parts taken from reference TRBV5-6 and TRBJ2-5, reads DAGVTQSPTHLIKTRGQQVTLRCSPKSGHDTVSWYQQALGQGPQFIFQYYEEEERQRGNFPDRFSGHQFPNYSSELNVNALLLGDSALYLCASSLAGLETQYFGPGTRLLVL.

The DNA of the CDR3 is TGTGCCAGCAGTGAACCCAGGGCAGGTGGCTACACCTTC. As protein: CASSEPRAGGYTF. The V call is TRBV2, the J call TRBJ1-2, with D possibly being TRBD1 (5 bases). Trimming cost V 2 bases and J 7 bases, with 11 bases left between them. Germline CDR1 reads SNHLY; CDR2 reads FYNNEI. The CDR3 loop spans 13 amino acids.

The chain recombines TRBV19 with TRBJ2-7, with D possibly called TRBD1 or TRBD2 (5 bases each). V lost 9 bases and J lost 5, with 11 bases in between. Germline values: CDR1 LNHDA, CDR2 SQIVND (reference sequence). There are 11 residues in the CDR3. The CDR3, as DNA: TGTGCCAGCCGAGGGGAGAACGAGCAGTACTTC. It is translated as CASRGENEQYF.

V is TRBV11-3 and J is TRBJ2-7; D unclear. The CDR3 covers 13 residues. Germline CDR1 is SGHNT and CDR2 is YENEEA. Trimming took off 3 bases at V and 6 bases at J, with 12 bases between the two ends. The CDR3 spells CASSLVSSGEQYF. CDR3 in DNA: TGTGCCAGCAGCTTGGTCTCCTCGGGCGAGCAGTACTTC.

This chain connects TRBV23-1 to TRBJ2-4, with 8 nucleotides matching TRBD1. TRBV23-1 is given ORF status, its function remaining uncertain. This CDR3 has 15 residues. Trimming cost V 4 bases and J 6 bases; bases outside gene matches: 8. The CDR3 region is CASSRGQGRANIQYF. For the CDR3, the DNA is TGCGCCAGCAGTCGTGGACAGGGTCGGGCAAACATTCAGTACTTC.

This chain links TRBV5-6 with TRBJ1-2; possible D gene TRBD1, 5 bases. The germline V gene has CDR1 SGHDT and CDR2 YYEEEE. CDR3 length: 12 amino acids. V gave up 2 bases and J gave up 7 bases, with 9 bases separating them. The CDR3 reads CASSFRQFGYTF. Written as DNA, the CDR3 is TGTGCCAGCAGCTTCAGACAGTTTGGCTACACCTTC.

The genes are TRBV13 and TRBJ2-7, with 9 bases identical to TRBD1. This CDR3 is 15 amino acids long. V shed 4 bases and J 4 bases; nucleotides not matched to a gene: 8. CDR1 PRHDT and CDR2 FYEKMQ come from the germline V gene (reference sequence). CDR3 sequence reads: CASSWSEQGAYEQYF. DNA of the CDR3: TGTGCCAGCAGCTGGTCGGAACAGGGGGCTTACGAGCAGTACTTC. The full variable domain, with the rest looked up from reference TRBV13 and TRBJ2-7, is AAGVIQSPRHLIKEKRETATLKCYPIPRHDTVYWYQQGPGQDPQFLISFYEKMQSDKGSIPDRFSAQQFSDYHSELNMSSLELGDSALYFCASSWSEQGAYEQYFGPGTRLTVT.

The rearrangement uses TRBV6-1 and TRBJ2-2; 7 bases map to TRBD2. V lost 3 bases and J lost 0; bases outside the gene matches: 7. CDR3 length: 17 residues. The germline gives CDR1 MNHNS, CDR2 SASEGT. CDR3 DNA: TGTGCCAGCAGTGAGATGCGGGGGAGCGCGAACACCGGGGAGCTGTTTTTT. It is translated as CASSEMRGSANTGELFF.

This chain connects TRBV2 to TRBJ1-3, with D perhaps matching TRBD1 (6 bases). CDR3 length equals 14 residues. Looked up from germline, CDR1 is SNHLY and CDR2 is FYNNEI. V was cut by 4 bases and J by 7 bases, with 14 bases left in between. CDR3 nucleotides: TGTGCCAGCAGTGTCGCAGGGGAGAAGAACACCATATATTTT. This encodes CASSVAGEKNTIYF.

The chain has TRBV7-2 and TRBJ2-7; D gene ambiguous. There are 13 residues in the CDR3. The V gene's germline CDR1 is SGHTA and CDR2 FQGNSA. V shed 6 bases and J shed 2 bases, with 11 bases lying between them. The DNA of the CDR3 is TGTGCCAGCAGTCCACAGAGCCCCTACGAGCAGTACTTC. As protein: CASSPQSPYEQYF.

The chain employs TRBV6-5 and TRBJ1-1; D gene uncertain. The CDR3 is 15 residues long. Germline V gene lookup returns CDR1 MNHEY and CDR2 SVGAGI. Trimming shortened V by 0 bases and J by 6 bases, and 14 bases separated the two germline ends. The CDR3 spells CASSYSAGLASEAFF. The CDR3 coding sequence is TGTGCCAGCAGTTACTCGGCAGGTCTGGCGTCTGAAGCTTTCTTT.

The gene calls are TRBV29-1 and TRBJ2-7, with 10 bases lining up with TRBD1. Looked up from germline, CDR1 is SQVTM and CDR2 is ANQGSEA. The CDR3 is 16 residues long. The junction had 5 bases not matched to a gene; V was cut back by 0 bases and J by 0 bases. The DNA for the CDR3 is TGCAGCGTTGAAGATCCGGGACAGGGGAGCTCCTACGAGCAGTACTTC. Its translation: CSVEDPGQGSSYEQYF.

The table lists this clone with a few counts. V gene TRBV5-1 combines with J gene TRBJ1-1; 9 nucleotides line up with TRBD1. Germline-derived CDR1 and CDR2 are SGHRS and YFSETQ. The ends lost 5 bases at V and 3 bases at J; junction bases unmatched: 5. There are 14 residues in the CDR3. In nucleotides, the CDR3 is TGCGCCAGCAGACCTGGACAGGGGTACACTGAAGCTTTCTTT. Translation: CASRPGQGYTEAFF.

The chain couples TRBV5-4 to TRBJ1-1; D gene unclear. The CDR3 totals 12 residues. The germline V gene encodes CDR1 SGHNT and CDR2 YYREEE (reference sequence). V was pared by 1 base and J by 7 bases, with 8 bases between. Here the CDR3 DNA reads TGTGCCAGCAGCTTGAGACCAGATGAAGCTTTCTTT. Translation gives CASSLRPDEAFF.

The rearrangement joins TRBV2 to TRBJ2-7, with D possibly matching TRBD2 (6 bases). The V gene lost 6 bases and the J gene lost 0 bases, with 12 bases spanning the gap. Germline V gene lookup returns CDR1 SNHLY and CDR2 FYNNEI. The CDR3 runs to 14 residues. The CDR3 region has the DNA TGTGCCAGCAGGGGCGGGGCCAGCTCCTACGAGCAGTACTTC. Protein: CASRGGASSYEQYF.

V and J are TRBV7-2 and TRBJ1-6, with D maybe TRBD1 (6 bases). The CDR3 is 15 amino acids. Germline loops: CDR1 SGHTA, CDR2 FQGNSA. Trimming removed 5 bases at V and 10 bases at J, with 18 bases between. The chain's CDR3 is CASSPQQGGRSPLHF. CDR3 DNA sequence: TGTGCCAGCAGCCCCCAACAGGGTGGAAGATCACCCCTCCACTTT.